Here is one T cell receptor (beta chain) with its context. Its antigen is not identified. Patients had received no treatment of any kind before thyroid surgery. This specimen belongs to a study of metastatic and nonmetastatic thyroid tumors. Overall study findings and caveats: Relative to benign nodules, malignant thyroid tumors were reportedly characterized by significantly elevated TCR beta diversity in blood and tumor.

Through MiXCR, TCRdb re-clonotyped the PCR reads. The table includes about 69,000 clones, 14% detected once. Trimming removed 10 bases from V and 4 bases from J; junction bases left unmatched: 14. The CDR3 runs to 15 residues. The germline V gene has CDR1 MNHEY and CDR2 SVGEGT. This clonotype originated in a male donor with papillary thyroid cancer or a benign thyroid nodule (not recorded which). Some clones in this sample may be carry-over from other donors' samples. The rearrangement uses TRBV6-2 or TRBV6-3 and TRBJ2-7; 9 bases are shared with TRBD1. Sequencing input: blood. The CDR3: CAINPGTGILYEQYF. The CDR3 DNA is TGTGCCATCAACCCCGGGACAGGGATTCTTTACGAGCAGTACTTC.